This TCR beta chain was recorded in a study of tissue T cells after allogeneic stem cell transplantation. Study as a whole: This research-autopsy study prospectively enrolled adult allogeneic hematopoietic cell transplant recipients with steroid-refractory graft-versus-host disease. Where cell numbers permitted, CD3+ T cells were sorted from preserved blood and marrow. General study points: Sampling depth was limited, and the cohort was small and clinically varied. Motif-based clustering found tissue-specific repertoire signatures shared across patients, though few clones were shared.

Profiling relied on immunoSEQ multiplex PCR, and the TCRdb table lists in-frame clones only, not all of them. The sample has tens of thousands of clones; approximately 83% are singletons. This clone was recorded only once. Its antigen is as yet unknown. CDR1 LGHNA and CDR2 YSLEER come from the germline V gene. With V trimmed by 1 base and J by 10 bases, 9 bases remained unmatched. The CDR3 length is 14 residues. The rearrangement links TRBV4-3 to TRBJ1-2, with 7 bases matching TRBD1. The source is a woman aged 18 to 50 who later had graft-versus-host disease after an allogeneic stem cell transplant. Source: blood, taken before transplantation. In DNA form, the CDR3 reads TGCGCCAGCAGCCAAGGGGACAGATCGGGGGACTACACCTTC. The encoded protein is CASSQGDRSGDYTF.